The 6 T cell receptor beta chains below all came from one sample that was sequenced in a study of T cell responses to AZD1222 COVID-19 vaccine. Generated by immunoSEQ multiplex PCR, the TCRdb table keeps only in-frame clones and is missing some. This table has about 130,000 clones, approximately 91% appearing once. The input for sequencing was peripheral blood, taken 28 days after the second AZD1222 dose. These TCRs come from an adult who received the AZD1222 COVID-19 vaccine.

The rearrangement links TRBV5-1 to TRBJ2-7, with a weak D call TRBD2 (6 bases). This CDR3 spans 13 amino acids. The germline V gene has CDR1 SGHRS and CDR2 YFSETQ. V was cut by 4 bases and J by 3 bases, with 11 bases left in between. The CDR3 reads CASSLGGNYEQYF. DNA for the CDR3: TGCGCCAGCAGCCTGGGGGGAAACTACGAGCAGTACTTC.

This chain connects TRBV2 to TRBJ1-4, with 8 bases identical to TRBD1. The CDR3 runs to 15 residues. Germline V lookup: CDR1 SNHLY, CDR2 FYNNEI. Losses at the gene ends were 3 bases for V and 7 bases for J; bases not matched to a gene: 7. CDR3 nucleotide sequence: TGTGCCAGCAGTGAGAAGTCCCAGGGGGCTGAAAAACTGTTTTTT. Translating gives CASSEKSQGAEKLFF.

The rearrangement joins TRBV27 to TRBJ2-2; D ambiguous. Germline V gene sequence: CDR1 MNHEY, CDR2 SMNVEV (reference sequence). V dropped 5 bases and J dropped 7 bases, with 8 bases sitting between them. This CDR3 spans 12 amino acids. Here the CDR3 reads CASSSAGGELFF. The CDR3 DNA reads TGTGCCAGCAGTAGCGCAGGCGGGGAGCTGTTTTTT.

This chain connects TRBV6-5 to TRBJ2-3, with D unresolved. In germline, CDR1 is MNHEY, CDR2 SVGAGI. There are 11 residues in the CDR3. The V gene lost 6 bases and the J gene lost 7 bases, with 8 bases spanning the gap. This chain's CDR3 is CASSNTHTQYF. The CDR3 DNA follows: TGTGCCAGCAGCAATACCCATACGCAGTATTTT.

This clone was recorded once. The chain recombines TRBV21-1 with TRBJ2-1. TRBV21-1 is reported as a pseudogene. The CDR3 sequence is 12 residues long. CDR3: CASSPPYNEQFF. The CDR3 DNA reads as TGTGCCAGCAGCCCCCCCTACAATGAGCAGTTCTTC.

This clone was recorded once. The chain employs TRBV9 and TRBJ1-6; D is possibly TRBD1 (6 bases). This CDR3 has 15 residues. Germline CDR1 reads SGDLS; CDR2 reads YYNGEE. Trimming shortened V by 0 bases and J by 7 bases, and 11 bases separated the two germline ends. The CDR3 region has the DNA TGTGCCAGCAGCGTAGAACAGGGATCAAATTCACCCCTCCACTTT. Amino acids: CASSVEQGSNSPLHF.